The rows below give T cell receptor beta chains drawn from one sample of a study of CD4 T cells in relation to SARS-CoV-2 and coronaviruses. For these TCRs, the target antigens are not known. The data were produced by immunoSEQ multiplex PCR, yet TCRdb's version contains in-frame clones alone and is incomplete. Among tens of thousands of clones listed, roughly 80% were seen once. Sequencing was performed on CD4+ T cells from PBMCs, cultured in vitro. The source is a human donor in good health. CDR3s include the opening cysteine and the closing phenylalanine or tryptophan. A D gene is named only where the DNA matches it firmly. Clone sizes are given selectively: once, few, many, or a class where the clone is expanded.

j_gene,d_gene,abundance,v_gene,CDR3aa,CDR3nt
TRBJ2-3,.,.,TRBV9,CASSPPGHPRGTQYF,TGTGCCAGCAGCCCTCCGGGACACCCTAGGGGAACGCAGTATTTT
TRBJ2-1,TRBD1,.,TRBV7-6,CASSLAGTVLKPDYNEQFF,TGTGCCAGCAGCTTAGCCGGGACAGTGCTTAAACCAGATTACAATGAGCAGTTCTTC
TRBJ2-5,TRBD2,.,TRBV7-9,CASSLEVRSGSRRETQYF,TGTGCCAGCAGCTTGGAGGTGAGAAGCGGGAGCCGTCGGGAGACCCAGTACTTC
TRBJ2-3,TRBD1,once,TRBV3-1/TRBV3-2,CASSQAGGEDTQYF,TGTGCCAGCAGCCAAGCAGGGGGCGAAGATACGCAGTATTTT
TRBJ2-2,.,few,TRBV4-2,CASSQYEETGELFF,TGTGCCAGCAGCCAATATGAAGAAACCGGGGAGCTGTTTTTT
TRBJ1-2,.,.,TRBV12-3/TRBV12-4,CASSLLESYGYTF,TGTGCCAGCAGTTTGTTGGAGAGCTATGGCTACACCTTC
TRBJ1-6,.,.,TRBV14,CASSQGNQGNSPLHF,TGTGCCAGCAGCCAAGGAAATCAGGGAAATTCACCCCTCCACTTT
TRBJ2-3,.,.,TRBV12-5,CASGPGAGGDTQYF,TGTGCTAGTGGCCCCGGGGCCGGGGGAGATACGCAGTATTTT
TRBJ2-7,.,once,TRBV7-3,CASSLNGQRGGEQYF,TGTGCCAGCAGCTTAAATGGACAGCGGGGCGGCGAGCAGTACTTC
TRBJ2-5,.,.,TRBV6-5,CASSYLETQYF,TGTGCCAGCAGTTACTTAGAGACCCAGTACTTC
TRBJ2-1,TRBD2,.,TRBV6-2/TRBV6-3,CASSYMSSGVYNEQFF,TGTGCCAGCAGTTACATGTCTAGCGGGGTATACAATGAGCAGTTCTTC
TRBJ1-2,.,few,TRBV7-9,CASSLDVGGGGYTF,TGTGCCAGCAGCTTAGACGTGGGGGGCGGCGGCTACACCTTC
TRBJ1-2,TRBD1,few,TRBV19,CASSISDRGNYGYTF,TGTGCCAGTAGTATTAGCGACAGGGGGAACTATGGCTACACCTTC
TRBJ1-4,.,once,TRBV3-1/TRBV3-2,CASSQNPGLINEKLFF,TGTGCCAGCAGCCAAAACCCAGGGTTAATTAATGAAAAACTGTTTTTT
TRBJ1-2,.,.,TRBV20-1,CSAPALDGYTF,TGCAGTGCCCCTGCCCTGGACGGCTACACCTTC
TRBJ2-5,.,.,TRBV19,CASSIVGRETQYF,TGTGCCAGTAGTATAGTCGGCCGAGAGACCCAGTACTTC
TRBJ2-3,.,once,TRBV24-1,CATSDGAGRPSTDTQYF,TGTGCCACCAGTGACGGGGCGGGACGGCCCTCCACAGATACGCAGTATTTT
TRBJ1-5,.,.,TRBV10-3,CAISEGGQPQHF,TGTGCCATCAGCGAGGGTGGTCAGCCCCAGCATTTT
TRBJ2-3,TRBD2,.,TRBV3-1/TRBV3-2,CASSQHSGSSTDTQYF,TGTGCCAGCAGCCAGCATAGCGGGAGTAGCACAGATACGCAGTATTTT
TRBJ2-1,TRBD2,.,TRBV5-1,CASSLALAGDFYNEQFF,TGCGCCAGCAGCTTGGCTTTAGCGGGAGACTTCTACAATGAGCAGTTCTTC
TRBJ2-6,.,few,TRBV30,CAWRASSGANVLTF,TGTGCCTGGAGGGCGTCCTCTGGGGCCAACGTCCTGACTTTC
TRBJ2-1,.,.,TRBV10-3,CAGGAYNEQFF,TGTGCCGGCGGGGCTTACAATGAGCAGTTCTTC
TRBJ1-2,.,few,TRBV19,CASSYQNYGYTF,TGTGCCAGTAGTTATCAGAACTATGGCTACACCTTC
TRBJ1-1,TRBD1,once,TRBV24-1,CATSATGVTEAFF,TGTGCCACCAGCGCCACAGGGGTTACTGAAGCTTTCTTT
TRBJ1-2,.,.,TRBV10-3,CAISESVVNYGYTF,TGTGCCATCAGTGAGTCGGTCGTGAACTATGGCTACACCTTC
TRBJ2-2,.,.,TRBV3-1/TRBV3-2,CASSGKGFTGELFF,TGTGCCAGCAGCGGGAAGGGTTTCACCGGGGAGCTGTTTTTT
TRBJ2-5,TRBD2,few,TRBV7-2,CASSLSGRAELETQYF,TGTGCCAGCAGCCTTAGCGGGAGGGCCGAGTTAGAGACCCAGTACTTC
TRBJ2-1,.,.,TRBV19,CASSMIRQDYNEQFF,TGTGCCAGTAGTATGATCCGGCAGGACTACAATGAGCAGTTCTTC
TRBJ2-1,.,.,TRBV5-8,CASSLVVGGEQFF,TGTGCCAGCAGCTTAGTGGTGGGGGGTGAGCAGTTCTTC
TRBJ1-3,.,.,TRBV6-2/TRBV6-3,CASSLGDSGNTIYF,TGTGCCAGCAGCCTTGGGGACTCTGGAAACACCATATATTTT
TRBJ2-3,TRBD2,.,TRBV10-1,CASSGLAGGQDTQYF,TGCGCCAGCAGTGGCCTAGCGGGAGGGCAAGATACGCAGTATTTT
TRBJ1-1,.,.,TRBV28,CASSLGLNRVNTEAFF,TGTGCCAGCAGTTTAGGGTTAAACAGAGTGAACACTGAAGCTTTCTTT
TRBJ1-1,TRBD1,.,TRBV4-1,CASSHDPTGDAPEAFF,TGCGCCAGCAGCCACGACCCAACAGGGGATGCTCCTGAAGCTTTCTTT
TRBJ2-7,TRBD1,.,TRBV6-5,CASSRQGVYEQYF,TGTGCCAGCAGTCGACAGGGGGTCTACGAGCAGTACTTC
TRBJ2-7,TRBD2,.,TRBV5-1,CASSFSTSGRFSQSSYEQYF,TGCGCCAGCAGCTTTTCGACTAGCGGGAGGTTCTCCCAAAGCTCCTACGAGCAGTACTTC
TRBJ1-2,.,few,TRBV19,CASSISGGAANYGYTF,TGTGCCAGTAGTATTTCGGGGGGGGCTGCTAACTATGGCTACACCTTC
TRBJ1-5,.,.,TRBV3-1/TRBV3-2,CASSQAGGSFNQPQHF,TGTGCCAGCAGCCAAGCCGGGGGCAGCTTCAATCAGCCCCAGCATTTT
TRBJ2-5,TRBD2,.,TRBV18,CASSPISGSRETQYF,TGTGCCAGCTCACCGATTAGCGGGAGTCGAGAGACCCAGTACTTC
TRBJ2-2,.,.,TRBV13,CASSLSQFDTGELFF,TGTGCCAGCAGCTTATCACAGTTTGACACCGGGGAGCTGTTTTTT
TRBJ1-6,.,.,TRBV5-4,CASSMDRVNSPLHF,TGTGCCAGCAGCATGGACAGAGTTAATTCACCCCTCCACTTT
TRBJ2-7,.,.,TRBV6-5,CASSYSEREQYF,TGTGCCAGCAGTTACAGCGAACGCGAGCAGTACTTC
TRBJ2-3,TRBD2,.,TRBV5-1,CASSSGGTSGSRTDTQYF,TGCGCCAGCAGCTCGGGGGGGACTAGCGGGAGCCGCACAGATACGCAGTATTTT
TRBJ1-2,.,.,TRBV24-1,CATSLQGNYGYTF,TGTGCCACCAGCCTACAGGGAAACTATGGCTACACCTTC
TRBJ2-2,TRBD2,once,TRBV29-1,CSSIAGLTGELFF,TGCAGCTCCATAGCGGGATTAACCGGGGAGCTGTTTTTT
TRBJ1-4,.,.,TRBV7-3,CASSLYGTDSKLFF,TGTGCCAGCAGCTTATACGGGACGGACTCAAAACTGTTTTTT
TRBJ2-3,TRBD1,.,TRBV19,CASTNRGLGDTQYF,TGTGCCAGTACTAACAGGGGCCTGGGAGATACGCAGTATTTT
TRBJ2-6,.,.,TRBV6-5,CASSLQGAGANVLTF,TGTGCCAGCAGCCTACAGGGTGCTGGGGCCAACGTCCTGACTTTC
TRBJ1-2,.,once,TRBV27,CASSLGAGRAGYTF,TGTGCCAGCAGTTTAGGGGCAGGGAGGGCCGGCTACACCTTC
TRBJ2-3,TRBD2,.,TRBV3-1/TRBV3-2,CASSPGTSGEPDTQYF,TGTGCCAGCAGCCCGGGGACTAGCGGTGAACCAGATACGCAGTATTTT